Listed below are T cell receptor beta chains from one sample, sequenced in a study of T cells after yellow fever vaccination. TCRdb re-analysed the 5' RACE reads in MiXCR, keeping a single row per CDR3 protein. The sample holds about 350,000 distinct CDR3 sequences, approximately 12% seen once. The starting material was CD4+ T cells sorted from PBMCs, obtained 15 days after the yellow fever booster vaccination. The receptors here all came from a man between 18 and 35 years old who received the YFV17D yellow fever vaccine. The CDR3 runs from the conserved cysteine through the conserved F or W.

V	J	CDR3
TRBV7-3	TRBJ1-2	CASSSYRGGYTF
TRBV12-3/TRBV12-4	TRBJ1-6	CASSWDRGHSPLHF
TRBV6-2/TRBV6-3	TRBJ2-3	CASSYRLAGGHTQYF
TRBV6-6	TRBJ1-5	CASGRLDQPQHF
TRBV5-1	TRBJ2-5	CASQNRETQYF
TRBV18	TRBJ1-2	CASSPGGSGGNYGYTF
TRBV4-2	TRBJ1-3	CASSQGGAGTGNTIYF
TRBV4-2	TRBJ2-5	CASSPFSGETQYF
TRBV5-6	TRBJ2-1	CASSLDPGRYNEQFF
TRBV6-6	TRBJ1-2	CASSFTARSRRGYTF
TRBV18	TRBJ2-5	CASSPRHQETQYF
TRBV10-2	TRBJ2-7	CASSGVTVPTYEQYF
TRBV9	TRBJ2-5	CASSPGQGFLTEAQYF
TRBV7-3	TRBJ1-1	CASSPQTGVEAFF
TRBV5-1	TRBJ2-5	CASSLSGGFTETQYF
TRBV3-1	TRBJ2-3	CASSLESTDTQYF
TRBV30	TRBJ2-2	CAWGPPGLAGLERGGELFF
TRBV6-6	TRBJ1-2	CASSTTYTGTLQYGYTF
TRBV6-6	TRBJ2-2	CASSRETDRGTGELFF
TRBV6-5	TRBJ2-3	CASSPDRGYTDTQYF
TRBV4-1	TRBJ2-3	CASSPRSSGSTDTQYF
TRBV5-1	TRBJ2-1	CASSLVSVSSYNEQFF
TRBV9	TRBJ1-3	CASSVDGQENTIYF
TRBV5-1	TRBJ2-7	CASSTSTGSYEQYF
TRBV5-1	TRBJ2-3	CASSLEGGSIDTQYF
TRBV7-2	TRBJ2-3	CASSLPTPDTQYF
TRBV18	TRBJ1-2	CASSPLTGQDGYTF
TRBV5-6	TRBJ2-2	CASWSTGVGELFF
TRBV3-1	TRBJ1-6	CASSQRDRDSPLHF
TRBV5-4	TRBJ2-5	CASSSGQAGQETQYF
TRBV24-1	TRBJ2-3	CATSDSRLDTQYF
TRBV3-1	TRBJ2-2	CASRQGHTGELFF
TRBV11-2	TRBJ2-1	CASSPVVGDNEQFF
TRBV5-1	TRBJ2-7	CASKPPGLPGEQYF
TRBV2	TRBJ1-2	CASSGTLNYGYTF
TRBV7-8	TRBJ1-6	CASSLQDYGSPLHF
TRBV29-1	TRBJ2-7	CSVLRWGSYEQYF
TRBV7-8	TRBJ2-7	CASSSVDRYEQYF
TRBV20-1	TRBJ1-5	CSAVGGGNQPQHF
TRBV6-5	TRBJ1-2	CASRPGLAYGYTF
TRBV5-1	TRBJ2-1	CASSPRTGGSYNEQFF
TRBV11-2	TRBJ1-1	CASSPALGTEAFF
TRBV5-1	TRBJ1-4	CASSTGTGPNEKLFF